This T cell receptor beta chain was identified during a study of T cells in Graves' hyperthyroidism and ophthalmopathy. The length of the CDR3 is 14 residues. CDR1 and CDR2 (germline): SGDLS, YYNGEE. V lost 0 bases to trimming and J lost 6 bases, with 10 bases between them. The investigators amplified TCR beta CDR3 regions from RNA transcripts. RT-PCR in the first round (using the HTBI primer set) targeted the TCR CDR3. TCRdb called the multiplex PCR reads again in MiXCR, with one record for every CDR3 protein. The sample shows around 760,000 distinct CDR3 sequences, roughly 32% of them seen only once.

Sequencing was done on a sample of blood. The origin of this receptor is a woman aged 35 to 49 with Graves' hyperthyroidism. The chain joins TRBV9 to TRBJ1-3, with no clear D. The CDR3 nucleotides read TGTGCCAGCAGCGTAGGAGAGAGGAAAAACACCATATATTTT. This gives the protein CASSVGERKNTIYF.